This TCR beta chain was identified in a study of cytomegalovirus exposure and HLA in healthy donors. The length of the CDR3 is 15 residues. CDR1 is SEHNR and CDR2 is FQNEAQ in the germline V gene (reference sequence). V shed 6 bases, J shed 2 bases, and the junction held 6 bases outside the gene matches. This clone has a handful of counts. Its antigen is currently unknown. Study-wide results and caveats: The authors later linked a missense DCLRE1C variant to TCR beta V- and J-gene trimming. For presence/absence analyses, sequencing depth was assumed to be roughly uniform across donors.

The PCR ran on 60 Vbeta and 13 Jbeta primers. Measured with immunoSEQ multiplex PCR; TCRdb has only the in-frame clones, and not every one. The sample includes 120,000 to 150,000 clones, approximately 79% of them seen just once. Material for sequencing was PBMCs. The sequence was obtained from a woman in her thirties or forties in good health and CMV-seropositive. This chain joins TRBV7-9 and TRBJ2-7; 11 positions match TRBD2. The CDR3 DNA is TGTGCCAGCAGTCCTGGACTAGCGGGTACCTACGAGCAGTACTTC. This gives the protein CASSPGLAGTYEQYF.